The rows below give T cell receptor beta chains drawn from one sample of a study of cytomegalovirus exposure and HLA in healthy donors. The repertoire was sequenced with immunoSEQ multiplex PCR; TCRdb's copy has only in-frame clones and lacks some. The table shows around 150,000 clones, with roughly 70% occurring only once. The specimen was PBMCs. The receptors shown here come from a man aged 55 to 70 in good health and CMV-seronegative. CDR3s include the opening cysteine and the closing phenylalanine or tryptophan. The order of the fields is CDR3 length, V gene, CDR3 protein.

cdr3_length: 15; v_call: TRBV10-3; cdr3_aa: CAITSTSEDTNEQFF
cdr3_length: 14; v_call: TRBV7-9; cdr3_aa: CASGQTGAGNIQYF
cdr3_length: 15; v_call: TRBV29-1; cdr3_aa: CSVEDLDIAKNIQYF
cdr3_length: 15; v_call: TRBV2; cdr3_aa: CASSDPTENQETQYF
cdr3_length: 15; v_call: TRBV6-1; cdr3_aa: CASSESGEYNTEAFF
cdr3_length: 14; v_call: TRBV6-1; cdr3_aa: CASGRGGLNTESFF
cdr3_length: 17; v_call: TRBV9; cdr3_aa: CASSVGPQEGPTYEQYF
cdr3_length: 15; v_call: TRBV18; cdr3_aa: CASSPQTGGEETQYF
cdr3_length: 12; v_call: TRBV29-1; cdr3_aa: CSVQRSSYEQYF
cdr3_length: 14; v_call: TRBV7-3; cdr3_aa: CASRTTLASGEQFF
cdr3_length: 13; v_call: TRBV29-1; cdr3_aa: CSAGNRHTDTQYF
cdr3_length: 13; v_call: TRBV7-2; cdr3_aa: CATSSDRTGELFF
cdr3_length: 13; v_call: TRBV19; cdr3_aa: CASSRQRNYGYTF
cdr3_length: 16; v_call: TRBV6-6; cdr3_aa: CASSYSSGRHTGELFF
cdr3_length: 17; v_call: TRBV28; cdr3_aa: CASITSGLAGGGDTQYF
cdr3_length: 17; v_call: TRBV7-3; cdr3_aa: CASSHRRDRANTGELFF
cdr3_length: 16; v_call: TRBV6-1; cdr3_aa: CASSDLPGTSDGELFF
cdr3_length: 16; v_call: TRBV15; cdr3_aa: CATSRVRGTIANEQFF
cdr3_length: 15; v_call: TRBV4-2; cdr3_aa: CAGSPTGGPCNEQFF
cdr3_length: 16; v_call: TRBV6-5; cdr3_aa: CASSYSPGTSSNEQFF
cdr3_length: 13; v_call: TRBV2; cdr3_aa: CASSESRVETQYF
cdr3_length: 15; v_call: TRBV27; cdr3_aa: CASSPGGAVLYGYTF
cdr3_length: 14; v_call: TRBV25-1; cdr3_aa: CASSALAGLETQYF
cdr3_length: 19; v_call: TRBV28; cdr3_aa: CASSSTGGGLAGDGNEQFF
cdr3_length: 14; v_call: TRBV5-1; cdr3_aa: CASSWDRDPLEQYF
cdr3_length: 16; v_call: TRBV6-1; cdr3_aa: CASSDGTGVYNQPQHF
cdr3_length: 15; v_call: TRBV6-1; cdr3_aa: CASSEWGQDNYGYTF
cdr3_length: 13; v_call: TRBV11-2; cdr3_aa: CASSLGLFQPQHF
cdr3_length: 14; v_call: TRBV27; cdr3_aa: CASSPRQTQETQYF
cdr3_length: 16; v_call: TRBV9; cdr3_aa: CASSADLRVVDYGYTF
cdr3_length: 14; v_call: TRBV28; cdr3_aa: CASSPPGQLYGYTF
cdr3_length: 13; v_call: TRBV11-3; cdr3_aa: CASSFGSGGEQFF
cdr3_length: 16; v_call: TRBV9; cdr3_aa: CASSVGQGAGNQPQHF
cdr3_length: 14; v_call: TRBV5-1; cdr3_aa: CASSLGGASAEAFF
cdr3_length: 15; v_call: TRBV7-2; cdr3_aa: CASSTLAGVGDTQYF
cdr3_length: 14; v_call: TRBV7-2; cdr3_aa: CASRWDRAPYEQYF
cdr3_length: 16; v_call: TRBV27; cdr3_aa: CASSYGLAGNYNEQFF